This T cell receptor beta chain was observed in a study of blood T cell repertoires in COVID-19. In the original workflow: Cell counts per sample came from amplifying reference gene primers. Here immunoSEQ multiplex PCR was the method, and the copy in TCRdb shows in-frame clones only, minus some. That table supplies the V and J calls and clone size; D and trimming were determined from the DNA. The sample has about 140,000 clones, around 84% seen once; the top ten hold more than 8.5%. CDR3 length equals 16 residues. CDR1 is SGHRS, CDR2 YFSETQ, per germline. The V end was cut by 0 bases, the J end by 0 bases, with 12 bases between.

The V and J genes are TRBV5-1 and TRBJ1-2; a weak D match, TRBD1 (6 bases). This receptor was obtained from a man in his sixties with active or convalescent COVID-19. What was sequenced was peripheral blood. The CDR3 bases are TGCGCCAGCAGCTTGGCCAGGGACACTCCTAACTATGGCTACACCTTC. Protein: CASSLARDTPNYGYTF.